This TCR beta chain was profiled in a study of early T cells in non-severe SARS-CoV-2 infection. The overall study: Chains from this unsorted whole-blood bulk RNA could not be paired.

CDR3 length equals 16 residues. From germline, CDR1 is SGHTA and CDR2 FQGNSA. J lost 2 bases, V lost 4 bases, and 8 bases had no gene match. This clonotype was found a few times. Using its own MiXCR run on the 5' RACE reads, TCRdb lists one record per CDR3 protein. The sample has about 90,000 distinct CDR3 sequences, roughly 14% seen once; the top ten hold roughly 7%. The V and J genes are TRBV7-2 and TRBJ1-5, with TRBD1 identical over 7 bases. This clonotype was obtained from an adult who was a healthcare worker with PCR-confirmed SARS-CoV-2 infection or an uninfected control (not recorded which). The sample consisted of whole blood. DNA for the CDR3: TGTGCCAGCAGCTCGCGGACAGGCCGAGGCAATCAGCCCCAGCATTTT. Translated: CASSSRTGRGNQPQHF. Full variable domain (remainder filled in from reference TRBV7-2 and TRBJ1-5): GAGVSQSPSNKVTEKGKDVELRCDPISGHTALYWYRQSLGQGLEFLIYFQGNSAPDKSGLPSDRFSAERTGGSVSTLTIQRTQQEDSAVYLCASSSRTGRGNQPQHFGDGTRLSIL.